The rows below give T cell receptor beta chains drawn from one sample of a study of blood T cell repertoires in COVID-19. TCRdb keeps only in-frame clones here, not all; method: immunoSEQ multiplex PCR. This sample has about 310,000 clones, with around 89% found just once. The sequenced material came from PBMCs or T cells enriched from blood (not recorded which). Source of these receptors: a woman aged 18-29 years with acute COVID-19. Both conserved end residues are part of each CDR3. D genes are given only for firm matches. For some rows the clone size is stated as once, few or many, or as a class when expanded; others skip it.

j_call,d_call,v_call,clone_size,cdr3_nt,cdr3_aa
TRBJ2-7,-,TRBV6-8,-,TGTGCCAGCCCCTTCTCCTACGAGCAGTACTTC,CASPFSYEQYF
TRBJ2-5,TRBD2,TRBV7-3,-,TGTGCCAGCAGCAAGGGACTAGCGGGAGGGCCGCAAGAGACCCAGTACTTC,CASSKGLAGGPQETQYF
TRBJ2-7,-,TRBV28,-,TGTGCCAGCAGTTTAGGGCAGGCCAGGGGGCAGTACTTC,CASSLGQARGQYF
TRBJ2-7,TRBD2,TRBV5-8,-,TGTGCCAGCACCGGACTAGCGGGAGGGCGGGGAGACGAGCAGTACTTC,CASTGLAGGRGDEQYF
TRBJ2-3,TRBD2,TRBV13,-,TGTGCCAGCAGCTTAGTCGGACTAGCGGCGAACACAGATACGCAGTATTTT,CASSLVGLAANTDTQYF
TRBJ2-3,-,TRBV4-1,few,TGCGCCAGCAGCCAAGATAGGGCGACAGGACTCACAGATACGCAGTATTTT,CASSQDRATGLTDTQYF
TRBJ2-7,TRBD1,TRBV4-2,-,TGTGCCAGCAGCCAGGGTACCGGGACAGGGGAATACGAGCAGTACTTC,CASSQGTGTGEYEQYF
TRBJ2-7,-,TRBV6-6,-,TGTGCCAGCAGTCCAAGGGGGCGGGATTACGTGATTAGGGAGCAGTACTTC,CASSPRGRDYVIREQYF
TRBJ1-2,-,TRBV28,-,TGTGCCAGCAGTTTACGGGGGGGGCATGGCTACACCTTC,CASSLRGGHGYTF
TRBJ1-1,-,TRBV15,-,TGTGCCACCAGCATTCGACAGGACTTGAACACTGAAGCTTTCTTT,CATSIRQDLNTEAFF
TRBJ1-2,-,TRBV6-5,-,TGTGCCAGCAGTTACTCAAGGGGGTCTAACTATGGCTACACCTTC,CASSYSRGSNYGYTF
TRBJ1-1,-,TRBV7-2,-,TGTGCCAGCAGCTCGCAGGAGAACACTGAAGCTTTCTTT,CASSSQENTEAFF
TRBJ1-5,-,TRBV12-3/TRBV12-4,-,TGTGCCAGCAGTTCAAACTACTGGGAGCCCCAGCATTTT,CASSSNYWEPQHF
TRBJ2-2,-,TRBV7-8,-,TGTGCCAGCAGCTTAGGAGCGGGCACCGGGGAGCTGTTTTTT,CASSLGAGTGELFF
TRBJ2-1,-,TRBV27,-,TGTGCCAGCGGACGGGACAACTACAATGAGCAGTTCTTC,CASGRDNYNEQFF
TRBJ2-1,TRBD1,TRBV19,once,TGTGCCAGTAGTACGGCCGGGACAGGGGCCAATGAGCAGTTCTTC,CASSTAGTGANEQFF
TRBJ1-6,TRBD1,TRBV2,-,TGTGCCAGCACCTGGACAGGGGTAAATTCACCCCTCCACTTT,CASTWTGVNSPLHF
TRBJ1-3,-,TRBV5-1,-,TGCGCCAGCAGTTTCTCGAGCTCTGGAAACACCATATATTTT,CASSFSSSGNTIYF
TRBJ2-2,-,TRBV7-9,-,TGTGCCAGCAAAGAGGCCTTCATGAACACCGGGGAGCTGTTTTTT,CASKEAFMNTGELFF
TRBJ1-6,-,TRBV7-8,-,TGTGCCAGCAGCTCACCAGCAGGGAATGGTTCACCCCTCCACTTT,CASSSPAGNGSPLHF
TRBJ2-6,TRBD1,TRBV2,-,TGTGCCTCAGCCGGTCAGGGGGCTGGGGCCAACGTCCTGACTTTC,CASAGQGAGANVLTF
TRBJ2-7,TRBD1,TRBV25-1,-,TGTGCCAGCAGTGCCTCAACCGGGACAGGGACGTTTGACGAGCAGTACTTC,CASSASTGTGTFDEQYF
TRBJ2-7,-,TRBV7-6,-,TGTGCCAGCAGCTTAAATCGCGAGCAGTACTTC,CASSLNREQYF
TRBJ2-1,TRBD2,TRBV9,once,TGTGCCAGCAGCGTCGATCCTATAGCGGGAGGGTACAATGAGCAGTTCTTC,CASSVDPIAGGYNEQFF
TRBJ1-5,-,TRBV19,-,TGTGCCAGCGAGCGGGGGAGCAATCAGCCCCAGCATTTT,CASERGSNQPQHF
TRBJ2-7,TRBD2,TRBV27,-,TGTGCCAGCAGTACTAGCGGGAGTACCTCCTACGAGCAGTACTTC,CASSTSGSTSYEQYF
TRBJ1-5,-,TRBV19,-,TGTGCCAGTAGTATAGGAGGATCAGGGAGCAATCAGCCCCAGCATTTT,CASSIGGSGSNQPQHF
TRBJ1-1,-,TRBV11-2,-,TGTGCCAGCAGCACCCAGGGTCTCCCTGAAGCTTTCTTT,CASSTQGLPEAFF
TRBJ1-5,-,TRBV6-5,-,TGTGCCAGCAGCCCCAGGGGTGGCAGCAATCAGCCCCAGCATTTT,CASSPRGGSNQPQHF
TRBJ2-5,TRBD1,TRBV29-1,-,TGCAGCGTTTCCCTAGGACAGGGGTGGGAGACCCAGTACTTC,CSVSLGQGWETQYF
TRBJ2-1,-,TRBV3-1/TRBV3-2,-,TGTGCCAGCCGCCAGGGGCAAACTGAGCAGTTCTTC,CASRQGQTEQFF
TRBJ2-7,TRBD1,TRBV10-3,-,TGTGCCACCGCGGGGCAGGGGGCTCGGTACGAGCAGTACTTC,CATAGQGARYEQYF
TRBJ1-1,TRBD1,TRBV7-9,-,TGTGCCAGCACCACACAGGGGGTCGCCACTGAAGCTTTCTTT,CASTTQGVATEAFF
TRBJ2-7,TRBD2,TRBV7-2,-,TGTGCCAGCAGCCCGAGCGGGAGGGGCTACGAGCAGTACTTC,CASSPSGRGYEQYF
TRBJ1-2,-,TRBV7-8,-,TGTGCCAGCAGCTTAGGGGGCCGAACAGGGTACGGCTACACCTTC,CASSLGGRTGYGYTF
TRBJ2-7,-,TRBV24-1,-,TGTGCCCCAGTAAAACAGGGCTCGACCCTATCCTACGAGCAGTACTTC,CAPVKQGSTLSYEQYF
TRBJ2-7,-,TRBV5-1,-,TGCGCCAGCAGCTTGGGACAGTTCTCCTACGAGCAGTACTTC,CASSLGQFSYEQYF
TRBJ2-7,-,TRBV18,-,TGTGCCAGCTCACCACCGCGTGGTGTGGACGAGCAGTACTTC,CASSPPRGVDEQYF
TRBJ1-3,-,TRBV7-2,-,TGTGCCAGCAGCCCGGGGGGATTCTCTGGAAACACCATATATTTT,CASSPGGFSGNTIYF
TRBJ2-2,-,TRBV28,-,TGTGCCAGCAGTTTGGGATCGGGGATTTGGAACACCGGGGAGCTGTTTTTT,CASSLGSGIWNTGELFF
TRBJ2-1,-,TRBV11-3,-,TGTGCCAGCAGCTTAGGCCGGTCGGGAGTTGACCTTACAGAGCAGTTCTTC,CASSLGRSGVDLTEQFF
TRBJ1-2,TRBD1,TRBV6-5,-,TGTGCCAGCACCGTCCTGGACAGGGGTCGGGGTTACACCTTC,CASTVLDRGRGYTF
TRBJ2-3,-,TRBV7-3,-,TGTGCCAGCAGCCCATCCAGGATCACAGATACGCAGTATTTT,CASSPSRITDTQYF
TRBJ2-2,TRBD2,TRBV27,once,TGTGCCAGCAGCCGGCCGGGACTAGCGGGGGAGCTGTTTTTT,CASSRPGLAGELFF
TRBJ2-5,TRBD1,TRBV5-1,-,TGCGCCAGCAGCTTGTCGACAGGGGGCGGCGAGACCCAGTACTTC,CASSLSTGGGETQYF
TRBJ1-3,TRBD1,TRBV28,-,TGTGCCAGCAGTGGACCGGGACAGGGGGGCCACGTCTCTGGAAACACCATATATTTT,CASSGPGQGGHVSGNTIYF
TRBJ2-7,TRBD2,TRBV29-1,-,TGCAGCGTCCACGGGACTAGCGGCTCCTACGAGCAGTACTTC,CSVHGTSGSYEQYF
TRBJ2-7,TRBD2,TRBV2,once,TGTGCCAGCAGACGTGATAGCGGGAGGGCCTCATACGAGCAGTACTTC,CASRRDSGRASYEQYF
TRBJ2-5,TRBD2,TRBV28,-,TGTGCCAGCAGTTTATACCCTAGCGGGAGGTCAGAGACCCAGTACTTC,CASSLYPSGRSETQYF
TRBJ2-2,TRBD2,TRBV28,-,TGTGCCAGCCTAGCGGTAAACACCGGGGAGCTGTTTTTT,CASLAVNTGELFF
TRBJ2-3,-,TRBV7-9,-,TGTGCCAGCAGCTTAGATTATACGGGCACAGATACGCAGTATTTT,CASSLDYTGTDTQYF
TRBJ1-6,TRBD1,TRBV7-9,few,TGTGCCAGCAGCCGTTTGCTTCAGGGGGCGAAAGATAATTCACCCCTCCACTTT,CASSRLLQGAKDNSPLHF
TRBJ1-3,-,TRBV6-5,-,TGTGCCAGCAGTTCCCTTCGAAACACCATATATTTT,CASSSLRNTIYF